This TCR beta chain was captured by sequencing in a study of PD-1 blockade in classical Hodgkin lymphoma. The time point here: cycle 4 day 1 (C4D1), after more than five weeks of nivolumab. Every single patient, without exception, relapsed after autologous stem cell transplantation, and brentuximab vedotin exposure varied. Germline-derived CDR1 and CDR2 are SGHNT and YYREEE (reference sequence). This CDR3 is built from 17 residues. With 2 bases removed from V and 1 base from J, the gap between germline ends came to 17 bases. The assay was immunoSEQ multiplex PCR, and TCRdb's table has in-frame clones only and misses some. The profile shows tens of thousands of clones, more than 90% of them singletons.

The material sequenced was peripheral blood mononuclear cells (PBMCs), taken before the fourth cycle of nivolumab. The origin of this receptor is a human donor with classical Hodgkin lymphoma. This rearrangement joins TRBV5-4 to TRBJ2-3; TRBD2 is a possible D gene (5 bases). CDR3 DNA sequence: TGTGCCAGCAGCTTCTATCCCACGGCGGGTCGCACAGATACGCAGTATTTT. It encodes CASSFYPTAGRTDTQYF.